This T cell receptor (beta chain) appears in the sequencing data of a study of blood T cell repertoires in COVID-19. Background on the study: The analysed material was cDNA or gDNA that came from T cells, B-cell-depleted T cells, or PBMCs.

In the original analysis: Reference gene primer amplification yielded estimated nucleated cell counts. The method was immunoSEQ multiplex PCR; TCRdb's version includes in-frame clones alone and lacks a portion of them. That table furnishes V, J and clone size, whereas the DNA furnished D and trimming. The profile shows 240,000 or so clones, almost 85% of them singletons. The CDR3 covers 15 residues. Germline values: CDR1 MNHEY, CDR2 SVGAGI. V was cut by 4 bases and J by 5 bases, with 14 bases left in between. The sequencing sample was made of peripheral blood. The chain links TRBV6-5 to TRBJ1-4, with D tentatively TRBD1 (6 bases). This TCR derives from a woman over 75 with acute or convalescent COVID-19. The CDR3 DNA reads as TGTGCCAGCAGTTTGAACAGGGACGAGAATGAAAAACTGTTTTTT. Translation: CASSLNRDENEKLFF.